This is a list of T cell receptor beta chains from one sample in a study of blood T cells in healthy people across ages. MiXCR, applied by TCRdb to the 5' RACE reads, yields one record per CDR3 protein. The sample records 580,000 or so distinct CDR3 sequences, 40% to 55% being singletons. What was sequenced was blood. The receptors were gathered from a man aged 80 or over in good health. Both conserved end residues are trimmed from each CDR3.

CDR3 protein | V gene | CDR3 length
ASGLQGDTEAF | TRBV12-5 | 11
ASSLWIAGGLGEQF | TRBV7-2 | 14
ASSPPPGVPSTDMQY | TRBV5-1 | 15
ASSQADGTDTQY | TRBV4-3 | 12
SAPDSSYEQY | TRBV20-1 | 10
ASSPSDRGLYNEQF | TRBV27 | 14
ASSQDSHSSCSSYNEQF | TRBV3-1 | 17
ASSEGGDGQPQH | TRBV10-2 | 12
ASTERGGSADTQY | TRBV9 | 13
ASNILGGSSSYNEQF | TRBV7-2 | 15
ASSVRDWGDNEQF | TRBV7-9 | 13
ASSRGARTYNEQF | TRBV7-2 | 13
SARDWGISGANVLT | TRBV20-1 | 14
ASSVRGSGEQY | TRBV27 | 11
ASSYALGTGNIQY | TRBV7-2 | 13
ASSVIGAVAQY | TRBV11-1 | 11
ASSQRLGGVLGLY | TRBV4-1 | 13
ASSPTSGRAVVGELF | TRBV3-1 | 15
ASSLGQNSSTDTQY | TRBV12-3/TRBV12-4 | 14
ASSFSGPTDTQY | TRBV7-8 | 12
ASSQDLGLVGANVLT | TRBV4-2 | 15
ASSPLAREQY | TRBV6-2/TRBV6-3 | 10
ASSLVGQGGDTQY | TRBV7-2 | 13
ASSQDSGGTQH | TRBV5-1 | 11
ASSLKGTGIGELF | TRBV6-5 | 13
ASSLYKTGPYEQY | TRBV6-5 | 13
ASSNPGTGEYEQY | TRBV18 | 13
ASSSPGRNTGELF | TRBV28 | 13
AIRSGQGDTDTQY | TRBV10-3 | 13
ASSLGPRQGSKNIQY | TRBV5-1 | 15
SAREPRGKETQY | TRBV20-1 | 12
ASSLSPDGETQY | TRBV12-3/TRBV12-4 | 12
ASSIQGHYNEQF | TRBV21-1 | 12
ASSLDPAGAYNEQF | TRBV5-5 | 14
ASSAGGGDTEAF | TRBV5-1 | 12
ASSQVGGQGLSPLH | TRBV4-2 | 14
ASTPGSNREYEQY | TRBV7-9 | 13
SADDQETQY | TRBV20-1 | 9
ATSGVVDTEAF | TRBV6-6 | 11
SASSRAGRSYEQY | TRBV20-1 | 13
ASSELGNSPLH | TRBV10-1 | 11
ASSSTGRGGYEQY | TRBV7-2 | 13
ASRIAGLSSYNEQY | TRBV11-1 | 14
SAGEPGGDSPLH | TRBV20-1 | 12
SARRGGLNTEAF | TRBV20-1 | 12
SARDGAPGLAQETQY | TRBV20-1 | 15
ASSLSYWTSPTEQY | TRBV7-2 | 14